This TCR beta chain stems from a study of cytomegalovirus exposure and HLA in healthy donors. Study-wide background: Of the donors genotyped, several hundred in all, about 82% fell in the Caucasian-associated ancestry cluster.

The CDR3 is 16 amino acids. Per germline, CDR1 SGHTA and CDR2 FQGNSA. The trim removed 5 bases at V and 5 bases at J, leaving 12 bases unmatched. General study results and limits: Later on, an analysis showed TCR association rates differing by HLA locus, with DRB1 the most and HLA-C the fewest. High specificity and sensitivity for cytomegalovirus status were reported for the classifier. Common viral pathogens seemed to be connected with several of the most significant clusters, according to a later analysis.

Use of 60 Vbeta and 13 Jbeta primers characterized the PCR. Sequencing was performed with immunoSEQ multiplex PCR; in TCRdb, only in-frame clones are kept and a portion is missing. The sample lists under 200,000 clones; around 80% were seen once. A remark on this clone: Its antigen is not known.

The receptor was isolated from a male donor in good health and CMV-seronegative. The chain has TRBV7-2 and TRBJ2-5; the match to TRBD1 covers 9 bases. What was sequenced was PBMCs. CDR3 sequence reads: CASSPPGQGVAETQYF. CDR3 sequence (DNA): TGTGCCAGCAGCCCTCCGGGACAGGGTGTAGCGGAGACCCAGTACTTC.